Following are 3 T cell receptor beta chains from one sample sequenced in a study of immune evolution from preneoplasia to lung adenocarcinoma. Profiling relied on immunoSEQ multiplex PCR, and the TCRdb table lists in-frame clones only, not all of them. The data contain about 1,400 clones, approximately 79% of them singletons. Specimen: FFPE atypical adenomatous hyperplasia tissue from the lung. Subset given: atypical adenomatous hyperplasia (AAH), lung preneoplasia. The receptor set was obtained from a person aged 70 to 85 with lung adenocarcinoma.

This clone was observed a handful of times. V is TRBV5-6 and J is TRBJ2-5; tentative D call: TRBD2 (5 bases). The CDR3 has 13 residues. CDR1 and CDR2 (germline): SGHDT, YYEEEE. V gave up 4 bases and J gave up 5 bases, with 12 bases separating them. As DNA, the CDR3 is TGTGCCAGCAGCCTTCGGACGGGGGAGACCCAGTACTTC. It encodes CASSLRTGETQYF.

This clone is judged hyperexpanded (1% or more). V is TRBV21-1 and J is TRBJ2-1; no check of the table's D call, TRBD2, against the DNA was made. TRBV21-1 is termed a pseudogene. The CDR3 runs to 17 residues. The CDR3 nucleotides are TGTGCCAGCAGCAAAAAGGCTAGCGGGAGAGGGCTTAATGAGCAGTTCTTC. Amino acids: CASSKKASGRGLNEQFF.

The chain combines TRBV27 with TRBJ1-2, with D tentatively TRBD1 (5 bases). V lost 6 bases and J 2 bases, leaving 10 bases between the germline ends. The CDR3 is made up of 13 amino acids. Germline V gene data show CDR1 as MNHEY and CDR2 as SMNVEV (reference sequence). The CDR3 bases are TGTGCCAGCAGCACGGAGGGGAACTATGGCTACACCTTC. It encodes CASSTEGNYGYTF.